Listed below are T cell receptor beta chains from one sample, sequenced in a study of T cells in Graves' hyperthyroidism and ophthalmopathy. One entry per CDR3 protein, called by TCRdb with MiXCR from the multiplex PCR reads. The sample yields just over 550,000 distinct CDR3 sequences, about half seen once. Material for sequencing was peripheral blood or thyroid tissue (not recorded which). The receptors come from a young woman with Graves' hyperthyroidism. The CDR3 runs from the conserved cysteine through the conserved F or W. D genes are given only for firm matches. Clone size is shown for a subset of rows, as once, few, many or a class of expanded clone.

many	TRBV29-1	TRBJ1-1	.	CSVGGTGNTEAFF	TGCAGCGTTGGGGGGACTGGGAACACTGAAGCTTTCTTT
few	TRBV6-6	TRBJ1-1	.	CASSKSGEAFF	TGTGCCAGCAGCAAAAGCGGTGAAGCTTTCTTT
.	TRBV7-3	TRBJ2-2	TRBD1	CASSQGGYLGPNTGELFF	TGCGCCAGCAGCCAAGGGGGCTATTTGGGCCCGAACACCGGGGAGCTGTTTTTT
.	TRBV6-2/TRBV6-3	TRBJ2-7	.	CASTFAGPYEQYF	TGTGCCAGCACCTTTGCGGGTCCCTACGAGCAGTACTTC
few	TRBV7-2	TRBJ1-4	.	CASTPPGASEKLFF	TGTGCCAGCACCCCGCCCGGAGCCTCCGAAAAACTGTTTTTT
.	TRBV29-1	TRBJ1-5	.	CSLQGPNQPQHF	TGCAGCTTGCAGGGCCCAAATCAGCCCCAGCATTTT
.	TRBV7-2	TRBJ2-7	TRBD2	CASTPLAGGPVQYF	TGTGCCAGCACCCCATTAGCGGGAGGGCCGGTGCAGTACTTC
.	TRBV11-1	TRBJ2-2	TRBD1	CASSSRQGLSNTGELFF	TGTGCCAGCAGCTCGAGACAGGGGCTATCTAATACCGGGGAGCTGTTTTTT
.	TRBV2	TRBJ1-3	TRBD1	CASGRDRQRNTIYF	TGTGCCAGCGGCCGGGACAGACAAAGAAACACCATATATTTT
.	TRBV2	TRBJ2-7	.	CASSLGGGFTYEQYF	TGTGCCAGCAGCTTAGGAGGGGGTTTTACCTACGAGCAGTACTTC
few	TRBV13	TRBJ2-2	TRBD2	CASRLAGGIGELFF	TGTGCCAGTCGACTAGCGGGAGGAATCGGGGAGCTGTTTTTT
.	TRBV20-1	TRBJ2-5	TRBD1	CSGLTGGPETQYF	TGCAGTGGCCTAACAGGGGGTCCAGAGACCCAGTACTTC
many	TRBV15	TRBJ1-2	.	CATSRDLLRTSGYTF	TGTGCCACCAGCAGAGATCTTCTTAGGACTTCTGGCTACACCTTC
.	TRBV7-8	TRBJ1-1	.	CASSLVVKNAEAFF	TGTGCCAGCAGCTTAGTGGTCAAGAACGCTGAAGCTTTCTTT
.	TRBV7-9	TRBJ1-4	.	CASSLGAVNEKLFF	TGTGCCAGCAGCTTGGGGGCGGTGAATGAAAAACTGTTTTTT
many	TRBV7-9	TRBJ1-6	.	CASSLEPGMNSPLHF	TGTGCCAGCAGCTTAGAGCCAGGCATGAACTCACCCCTCCACTTT
many	TRBV9	TRBJ1-1	.	CASSVGRDIDTEAFF	TGTGCCAGCAGCGTAGGTCGGGACATTGACACTGAAGCTTTCTTT
.	TRBV24-1	TRBJ2-6	.	CATSGLTGRANVLTF	TGTGCCACCAGTGGCCTAACGGGACGGGCCAACGTCCTGACTTTC
once	TRBV6-5	TRBJ1-5	.	CASSSRASGVWSNQPQHF	TGTGCCAGCAGTTCCCGGGCCTCGGGGGTATGGAGCAATCAGCCCCAGCATTTT
many	TRBV7-2	TRBJ1-6	TRBD1	CASSYETGFNHF	TGTGCCAGCAGCTACGAGACAGGGTTTAACCACTTT
once	TRBV12-3/TRBV12-4	TRBJ2-5	.	CASSLSLVGETQYF	TGTGCCAGCAGTTTATCGTTGGTCGGGGAGACCCAGTACTTC
few	TRBV6-5	TRBJ1-2	TRBD1	CASSNDRDYGYTF	TGTGCCAGCAGCAACGACAGGGACTATGGCTACACCTTC
.	TRBV15	TRBJ1-2	.	CATSRDAAGVGYTF	TGTGCCACCAGCAGAGATGCGGCAGGGGTTGGCTACACCTTC
.	TRBV2	TRBJ2-7	.	CATLWENEQYF	TGTGCCACGCTGTGGGAGAACGAGCAGTACTTC
many	TRBV19	TRBJ1-5	TRBD1	CASIDAGGNQPQHF	TGTGCCAGTATCGATGCAGGGGGTAATCAGCCCCAGCATTTT
few	TRBV7-2	TRBJ2-7	TRBD2	CASRWEGTARVGYEQYF	TGTGCCAGCAGGTGGGAGGGGACCGCGAGGGTGGGCTACGAGCAGTACTTC
many	TRBV7-2	TRBJ1-2	.	CASSLDPFYGYTF	TGTGCCAGCAGCTTAGATCCCTTCTATGGCTACACCTTC
many	TRBV2	TRBJ2-7	TRBD1	CASRGGQGAYEQYF	TGTGCCAGCAGGGGCGGACAGGGGGCCTACGAGCAGTACTTC
few	TRBV7-9	TRBJ2-5	.	CASSLAAWFQETQYF	TGTGCCAGCAGCTTAGCCGCTTGGTTCCAAGAGACCCAGTACTTC
many	TRBV7-9	TRBJ2-6	.	CASSSTASGANVLTF	TGTGCCAGCAGCTCGACAGCTTCTGGGGCCAACGTCCTGACTTTC
.	TRBV24-1	TRBJ1-2	.	CATSDFGYTF	TGTGCCACCAGTGATTTTGGGTACACCTTC
.	TRBV6-1	TRBJ2-2	TRBD2	CASVGGTGTGELFF	TGTGCCAGCGTCGGGGGGACGGGCACCGGGGAGCTGTTTTTT
many	TRBV15	TRBJ2-5	.	CATSSTAVEETQYF	TGTGCCACCAGCAGTACGGCCGTAGAGGAGACCCAGTACTTC
many	TRBV20-1	TRBJ2-6	.	CSVITSGANVLTF	TGCAGTGTTATCACCTCTGGGGCCAACGTCCTGACTTTC
few	TRBV20-1	TRBJ1-2	.	CSAPDSDLGF	TGCAGTGCACCCGATTCGGACCTAGGCTTC
few	TRBV24-1	TRBJ2-6	.	CATSVTGATGANVLTF	TGTGCCACCAGTGTAACGGGGGCTACTGGGGCCAACGTCCTGACTTTC
.	TRBV7-6	TRBJ1-3	.	CASSRQAPGNTIYF	TGTGCCAGCAGCCGCCAAGCCCCCGGAAACACCATATATTTT
.	TRBV7-6	TRBJ2-2	TRBD1	CASSAAGGGTGELFF	TGTGCCAGCAGCGCGGCAGGGGGTGGCACCGGGGAGCTGTTTTTT
once	TRBV7-9	TRBJ2-2	.	CASRGLFF	TGTGCCAGCAGGGGGCTGTTTTTT
.	TRBV19	TRBJ1-6	TRBD1	CASTGTGYSPLHF	TGTGCCAGTACCGGGACAGGATATTCACCCCTCCACTTT
many	TRBV7-9	TRBJ1-1	.	CASSPTAWSTEAFF	TGTGCCAGCAGCCCGACAGCTTGGAGCACTGAAGCTTTCTTT
.	TRBV6-6	TRBJ1-5	.	CASSEGVLRNNQPQHF	TGTGCCAGCAGTGAGGGGGTGTTGCGGAACAATCAGCCCCAGCATTTT
.	TRBV7-8	TRBJ2-2	.	CASRATGPSGTGELFF	TGTGCCAGCAGGGCCACAGGGCCCTCCGGCACCGGGGAGCTGTTTTTT
.	TRBV2	TRBJ2-5	.	CARRSEQETQYF	TGTGCCAGGAGGAGCGAGCAAGAGACCCAGTACTTC